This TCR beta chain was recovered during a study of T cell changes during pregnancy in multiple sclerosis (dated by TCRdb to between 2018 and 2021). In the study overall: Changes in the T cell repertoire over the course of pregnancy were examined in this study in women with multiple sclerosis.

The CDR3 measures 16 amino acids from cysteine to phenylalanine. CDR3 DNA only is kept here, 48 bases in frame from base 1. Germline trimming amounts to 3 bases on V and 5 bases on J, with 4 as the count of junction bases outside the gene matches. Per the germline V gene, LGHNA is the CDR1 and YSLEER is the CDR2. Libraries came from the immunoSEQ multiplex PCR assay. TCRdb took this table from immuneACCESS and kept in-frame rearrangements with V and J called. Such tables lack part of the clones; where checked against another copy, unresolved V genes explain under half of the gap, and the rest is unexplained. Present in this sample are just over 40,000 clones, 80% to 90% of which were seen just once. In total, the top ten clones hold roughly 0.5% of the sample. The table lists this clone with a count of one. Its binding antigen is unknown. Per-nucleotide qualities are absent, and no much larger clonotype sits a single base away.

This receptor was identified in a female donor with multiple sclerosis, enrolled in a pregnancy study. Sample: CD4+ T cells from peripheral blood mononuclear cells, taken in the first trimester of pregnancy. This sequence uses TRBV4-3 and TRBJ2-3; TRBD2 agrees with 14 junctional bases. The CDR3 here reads CASSHRLAGGEDTQYF. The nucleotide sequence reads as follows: TGCGCCAGCAGCCACCGACTAGCGGGGGGGGAAGATACGCAGTATTTT.